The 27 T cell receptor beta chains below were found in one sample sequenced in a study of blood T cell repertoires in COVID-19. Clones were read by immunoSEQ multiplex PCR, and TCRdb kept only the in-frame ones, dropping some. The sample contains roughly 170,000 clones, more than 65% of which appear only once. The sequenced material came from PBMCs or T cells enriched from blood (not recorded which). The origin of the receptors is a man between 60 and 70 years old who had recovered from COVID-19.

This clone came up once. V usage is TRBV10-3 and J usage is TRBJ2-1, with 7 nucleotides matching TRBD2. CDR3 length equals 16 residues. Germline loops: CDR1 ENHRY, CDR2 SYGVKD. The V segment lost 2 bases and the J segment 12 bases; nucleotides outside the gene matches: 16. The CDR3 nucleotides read TGTGCCATCAGTGAGCCCTCTGGGGGGGAACGACCCGGGCAGTTCTTC. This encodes CAISEPSGGERPGQFF.

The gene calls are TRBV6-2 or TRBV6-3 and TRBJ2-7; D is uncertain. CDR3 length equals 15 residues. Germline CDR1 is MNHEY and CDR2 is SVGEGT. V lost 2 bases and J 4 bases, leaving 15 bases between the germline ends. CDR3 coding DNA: TGTGCCAGCAGTTACAGGCCTACCGCGGAATACGAGCAGTACTTC. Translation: CASSYRPTAEYEQYF.

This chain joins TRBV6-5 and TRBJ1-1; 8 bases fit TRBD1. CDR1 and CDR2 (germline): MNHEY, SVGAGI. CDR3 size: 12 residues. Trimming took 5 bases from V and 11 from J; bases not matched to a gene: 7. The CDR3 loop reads CASSMNRGAAFF. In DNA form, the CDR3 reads TGTGCCAGCAGTATGAACAGGGGGGCGGCTTTCTTT.

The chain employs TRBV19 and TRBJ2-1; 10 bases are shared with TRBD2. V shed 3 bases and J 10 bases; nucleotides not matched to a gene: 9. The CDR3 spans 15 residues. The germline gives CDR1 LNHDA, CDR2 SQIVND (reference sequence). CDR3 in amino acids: CASSIPSGGAREQFF. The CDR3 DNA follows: TGTGCCAGTAGTATTCCGAGCGGGGGGGCACGGGAGCAGTTCTTC.

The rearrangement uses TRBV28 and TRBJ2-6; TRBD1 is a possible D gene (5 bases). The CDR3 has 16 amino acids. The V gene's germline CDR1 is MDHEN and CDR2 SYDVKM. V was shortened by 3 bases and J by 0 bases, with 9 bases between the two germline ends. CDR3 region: CASSLDTLSGANVLTF. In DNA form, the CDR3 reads TGTGCCAGCAGTTTGGACACCCTCTCTGGGGCCAACGTCCTGACTTTC.

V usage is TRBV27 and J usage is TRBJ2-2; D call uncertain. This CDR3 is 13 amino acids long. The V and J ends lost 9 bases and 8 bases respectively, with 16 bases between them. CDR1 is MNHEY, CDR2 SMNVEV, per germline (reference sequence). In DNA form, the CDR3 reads TGTGCCAGTCGGATGACTCCCGGGGGGGAGCTGTTTTTT. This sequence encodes CASRMTPGGELFF.

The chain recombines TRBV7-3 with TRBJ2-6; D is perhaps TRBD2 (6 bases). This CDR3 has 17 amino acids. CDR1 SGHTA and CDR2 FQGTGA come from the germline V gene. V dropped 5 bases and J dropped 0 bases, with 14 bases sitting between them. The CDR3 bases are TGTGCCAGCAGCAGAATACGGGAGTTCTCTGGGGCCAACGTCCTGACTTTC. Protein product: CASSRIREFSGANVLTF.

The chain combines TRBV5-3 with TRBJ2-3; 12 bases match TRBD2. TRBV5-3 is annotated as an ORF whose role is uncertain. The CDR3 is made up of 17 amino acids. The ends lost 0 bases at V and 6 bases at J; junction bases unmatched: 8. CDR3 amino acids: CARSLALLAGGRDTQYF. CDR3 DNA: TGTGCCAGAAGCTTGGCTCTCCTAGCGGGAGGGCGGGATACGCAGTATTTT.

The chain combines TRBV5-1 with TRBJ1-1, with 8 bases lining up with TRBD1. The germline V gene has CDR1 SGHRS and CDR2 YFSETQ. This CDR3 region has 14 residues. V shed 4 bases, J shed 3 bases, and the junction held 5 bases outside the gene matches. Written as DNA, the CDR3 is TGCGCCAGCAGCAGTGGACAGGGTTACACTGAAGCTTTCTTT. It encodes CASSSGQGYTEAFF.

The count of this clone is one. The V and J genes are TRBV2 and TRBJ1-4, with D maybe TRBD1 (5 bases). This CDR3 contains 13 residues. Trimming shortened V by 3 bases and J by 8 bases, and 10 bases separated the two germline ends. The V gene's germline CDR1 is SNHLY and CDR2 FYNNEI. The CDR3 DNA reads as TGTGCCAGCAGTGACGGGGGTTTGGAAAAACTGTTTTTT. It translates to CASSDGGLEKLFF.

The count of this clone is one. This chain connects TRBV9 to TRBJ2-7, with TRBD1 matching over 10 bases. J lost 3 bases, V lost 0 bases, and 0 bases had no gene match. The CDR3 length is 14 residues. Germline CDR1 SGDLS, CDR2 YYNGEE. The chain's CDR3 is CASSVGDRGYEQYF. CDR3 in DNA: TGTGCCAGCAGCGTAGGGGACAGGGGCTACGAGCAGTACTTC.

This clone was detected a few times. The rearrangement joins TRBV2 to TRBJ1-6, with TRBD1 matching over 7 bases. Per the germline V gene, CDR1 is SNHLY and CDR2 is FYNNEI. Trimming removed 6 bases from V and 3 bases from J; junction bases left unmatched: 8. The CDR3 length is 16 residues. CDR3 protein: CASRTGEGGYNSPLHF. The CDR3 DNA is TGTGCCAGCAGAACAGGGGAAGGCGGCTATAATTCACCCCTCCACTTT. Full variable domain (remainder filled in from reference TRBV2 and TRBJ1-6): EPEVTQTPSHQVTQMGQEVILRCVPISNHLYFYWYRQILGQKVEFLVSFYNNEISEKSEIFDDQFSVERPDGSNFTLKIRSTKLEDSAMYFCASRTGEGGYNSPLHFGNGTRLTVT.

CDR3: CASSRDRLNTEAFF. The CDR3 nucleotides read TGTGCCAGCAGCCGGGACAGGTTGAACACTGAAGCTTTCTTT. The rearrangement joins TRBV7-3 to TRBJ1-1; 8 bases are a match to TRBD1. Germline CDR1 SGHTA, CDR2 FQGTGA. This CDR3 has 14 amino acids. J lost 0 bases, V lost 5 bases, and 2 bases had no gene match.

The CDR3 sequence is CASSQGLDDEQYF. CDR3 nucleotide sequence: TGTGCCAGCTCCCAGGGACTAGACGACGAGCAGTACTTC. The chain uses TRBV18 and TRBJ2-7, with 8 bases aligning to TRBD2. The CDR3 extends over 13 amino acids. CDR1 is KGHSH, CDR2 LQKENI, per germline. Trimming removed 6 bases from V and 5 bases from J; junction bases left unmatched: 6.

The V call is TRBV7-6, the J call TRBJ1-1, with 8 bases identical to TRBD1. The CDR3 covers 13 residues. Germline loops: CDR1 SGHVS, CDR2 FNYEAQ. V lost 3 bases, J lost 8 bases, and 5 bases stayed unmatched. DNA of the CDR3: TGTGCCAGCAGCTTTAGACAGGGGAGCGAAGCTTTCTTT. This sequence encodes CASSFRQGSEAFF.

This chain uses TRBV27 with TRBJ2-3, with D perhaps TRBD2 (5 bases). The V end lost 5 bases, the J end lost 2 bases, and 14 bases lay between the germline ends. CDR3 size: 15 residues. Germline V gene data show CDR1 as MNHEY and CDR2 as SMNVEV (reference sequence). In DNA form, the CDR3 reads TGTGCCAGCAGTCCCGGACTGGTCCTCACAGATACGCAGTATTTT. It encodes CASSPGLVLTDTQYF.

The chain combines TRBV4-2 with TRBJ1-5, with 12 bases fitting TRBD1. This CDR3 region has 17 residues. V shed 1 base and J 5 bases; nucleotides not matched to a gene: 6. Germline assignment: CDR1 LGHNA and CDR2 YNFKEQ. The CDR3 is CASSQGLGQGAYQPQHF. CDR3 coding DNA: TGTGCCAGCAGCCAAGGTTTGGGACAGGGGGCATATCAGCCCCAGCATTTT.

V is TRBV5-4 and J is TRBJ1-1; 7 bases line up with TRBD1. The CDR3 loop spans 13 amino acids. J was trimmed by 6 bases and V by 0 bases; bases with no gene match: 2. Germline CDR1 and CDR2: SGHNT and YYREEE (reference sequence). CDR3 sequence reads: CASSLEDRPEAFF. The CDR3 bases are TGTGCCAGCAGCTTGGAGGACAGGCCTGAAGCTTTCTTT.

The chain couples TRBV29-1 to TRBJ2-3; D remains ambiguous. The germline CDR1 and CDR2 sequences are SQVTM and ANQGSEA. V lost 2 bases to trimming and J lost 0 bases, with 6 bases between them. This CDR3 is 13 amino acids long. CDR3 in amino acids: CSVEPPSTDTQYF. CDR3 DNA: TGCAGCGTTGAACCCCCAAGCACAGATACGCAGTATTTT.

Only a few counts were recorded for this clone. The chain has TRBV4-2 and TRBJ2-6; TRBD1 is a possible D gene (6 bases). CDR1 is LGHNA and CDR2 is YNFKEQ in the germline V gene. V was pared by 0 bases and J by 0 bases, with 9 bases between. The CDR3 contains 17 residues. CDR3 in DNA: TGTGCCAGCAGCCAAGATGGGGACAACTCTGGGGCCAACGTCCTGACTTTC. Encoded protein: CASSQDGDNSGANVLTF.

As DNA, the CDR3 is TGTGCCAGCAGGGACATAGGGGGACAGTTAAGCTACGAGCAGTACTTC. It codes for CASRDIGGQLSYEQYF. The V gene is TRBV2, the J gene TRBJ2-7; 7 bases are a match to TRBD1. The V and J ends lost 6 bases and 3 bases, in that order; junction bases with no gene match: 14. Germline loops: CDR1 SNHLY, CDR2 FYNNEI. The CDR3 loop spans 16 amino acids.

The CDR3 protein is CSVVRGIRETQYF. DNA for the CDR3: TGCAGCGTTGTTAGAGGGATAAGGGAGACCCAGTACTTC. The V gene is TRBV29-1, the J gene TRBJ2-5, with D perhaps matching TRBD2 (5 bases). With 4 bases removed from V and 5 bases from J, the gap between germline ends came to 14 bases. Germline V gene lookup returns CDR1 SQVTM and CDR2 ANQGSEA. This CDR3 is 13 amino acids long.

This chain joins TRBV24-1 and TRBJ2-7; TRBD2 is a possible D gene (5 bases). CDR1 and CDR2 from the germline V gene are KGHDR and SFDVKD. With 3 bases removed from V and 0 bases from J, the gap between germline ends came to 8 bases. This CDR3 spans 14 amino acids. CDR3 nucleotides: TGTGCCACCAGTGATCCCGGGATCTCCTACGAGCAGTACTTC. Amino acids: CATSDPGISYEQYF.

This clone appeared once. The CDR3 sequence is CASSIQAGQETQYF. As DNA, the CDR3 is TGTGCCAGTAGTATTCAGGCAGGGCAAGAGACCCAGTACTTC. V gene TRBV19 combines with J gene TRBJ2-5; D perhaps matches TRBD1 (5 bases). V was cut by 3 bases and J by 2 bases, with 10 bases left in between. The CDR3 is made up of 14 amino acids. Germline V gene data show CDR1 as LNHDA and CDR2 as SQIVND (reference sequence).

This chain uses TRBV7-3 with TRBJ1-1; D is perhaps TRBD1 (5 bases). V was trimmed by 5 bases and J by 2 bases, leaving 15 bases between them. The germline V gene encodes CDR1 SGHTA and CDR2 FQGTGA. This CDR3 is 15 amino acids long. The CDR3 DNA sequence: TGTGCCAGCAGCCAAGCCGGGGGGAAAAACACTGAAGCTTTCTTT. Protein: CASSQAGGKNTEAFF.

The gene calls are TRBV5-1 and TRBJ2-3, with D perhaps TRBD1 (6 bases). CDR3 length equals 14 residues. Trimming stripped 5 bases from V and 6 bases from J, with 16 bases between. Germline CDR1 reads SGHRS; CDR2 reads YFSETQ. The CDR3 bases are TGCGCCAGCAGACAGGAAGGGGGAGTGGATACGCAGTATTTT. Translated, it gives CASRQEGGVDTQYF.

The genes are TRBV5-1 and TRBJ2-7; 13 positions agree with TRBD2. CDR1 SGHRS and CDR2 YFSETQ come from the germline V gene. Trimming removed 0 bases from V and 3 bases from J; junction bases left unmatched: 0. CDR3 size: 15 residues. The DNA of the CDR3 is TGCGCCAGCAGCTTGGGGACTAGCGGGGGCTACGAGCAGTACTTC. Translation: CASSLGTSGGYEQYF.